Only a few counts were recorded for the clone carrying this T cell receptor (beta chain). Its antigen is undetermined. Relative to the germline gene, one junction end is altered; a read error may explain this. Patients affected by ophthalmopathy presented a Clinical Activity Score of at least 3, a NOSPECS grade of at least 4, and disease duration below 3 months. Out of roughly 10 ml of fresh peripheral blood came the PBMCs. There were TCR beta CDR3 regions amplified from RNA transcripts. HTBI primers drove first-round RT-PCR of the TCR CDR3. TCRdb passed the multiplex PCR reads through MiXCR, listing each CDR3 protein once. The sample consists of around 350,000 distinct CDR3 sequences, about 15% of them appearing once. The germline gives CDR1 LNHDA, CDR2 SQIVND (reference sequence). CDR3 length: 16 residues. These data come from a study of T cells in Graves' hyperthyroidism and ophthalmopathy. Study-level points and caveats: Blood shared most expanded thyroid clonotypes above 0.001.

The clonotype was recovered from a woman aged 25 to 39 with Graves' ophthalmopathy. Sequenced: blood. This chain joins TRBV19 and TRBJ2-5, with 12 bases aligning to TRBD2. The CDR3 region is CASSPRGLAGQGTQYF. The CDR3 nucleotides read TGTGCTAGTAGTCCTCGTGGACTAGCGGGACAAGGGACCCAGTACTTC.